This T cell receptor beta chain was sequenced for a study of shared clonotypes between healthy human individuals. Measured with immunoSEQ multiplex PCR; TCRdb has only the in-frame clones, and not every one. Of about a million clones detected, 60% to 85% appear once; the ten largest clones hold roughly 0.82%. The sample holds a few counts of this clone. Its antigen remains unidentified. Whole-study findings and limits: Clonotypes which were not shared had lower generation probabilities than clonotypes that all four donors shared.

V shed 11 bases and J shed 7 bases, with 17 bases lying between them. The length of the CDR3 is 12 residues. Germline V gives CDR1 MDHEN, CDR2 SYDVKM. What was sequenced was memory CD4+ T cells from PBMCs. Noted subset: CD45RA-negative fraction. The TCR comes from a man aged 18 to 30 in good health. Some clones in this sample may be carry-over from other donors' samples. This chain links TRBV28 with TRBJ1-1; D remains unclear. The CDR3 sequence: CAHRGQYSEAFF. CDR3 DNA: TGTGCCCACCGCGGCCAGTATAGTGAAGCTTTCTTT. The variable domain in full, completed from reference TRBV28 and TRBJ1-1, reads DVKVTQSSRYLVKRTGEKVFLECVQDMDHENMFWYRQDPGLGLRLIYFSYDVKMKEKGDIPEGYSVSREKKERFSLILESASTNQTSMYLCAHRGQYSEAFFGQGTRLTVV.